The 23 T cell receptor beta chains given below trace back to one sample, sequenced in a study of cytomegalovirus exposure and HLA in healthy donors. Vbeta (60) and Jbeta (13) primers were used in the PCR. The repertoire was sequenced with immunoSEQ multiplex PCR; TCRdb's copy has only in-frame clones and lacks some. The sample holds 120,000 to 150,000 clones, 78% seen once. Sequencing was done on a sample of PBMCs. The receptors derive from a woman aged 35 to 49 in good health and CMV-seropositive.

This rearrangement joins TRBV2 to TRBJ1-6; TRBD1 matches at 7 bases. The CDR3 extends over 15 amino acids. CDR1 is SNHLY, CDR2 FYNNEI, per germline. V shed 4 bases, J shed 10 bases, and the junction held 10 bases outside the gene matches. The DNA for the CDR3 is TGTGCCAGCAGTGCCACTCGACAGGGCAAATCACCCCTCCACTTT. It codes for CASSATRQGKSPLHF.

The chain couples TRBV5-1 to TRBJ1-6; D is perhaps TRBD1 (6 bases). Trimming took 0 bases from V and 7 from J, leaving 11 bases between them. CDR3 length equals 15 residues. CDR1 SGHRS and CDR2 YFSETQ come from the germline V gene. CDR3 protein: CASSLVGGHNSPLHF. CDR3 DNA: TGCGCCAGCAGCTTGGTCGGGGGGCACAATTCACCCCTCCACTTT.

The rearrangement uses TRBV7-8 and TRBJ2-2; the D gene is possibly TRBD2 (6 bases). Trimming shortened V by 1 base and J by 1 base, and 10 bases separated the two germline ends. CDR3 length: 16 residues. Germline V gene lookup returns CDR1 SGHVS and CDR2 FQNEAQ. The CDR3 spells CASSLVWRGNTGELFF. CDR3 nucleotide sequence: TGTGCCAGCAGCTTAGTTTGGCGGGGGAACACCGGGGAGCTGTTTTTT.

The chain joins TRBV9 to TRBJ2-2; D is unclear. The V end was cut by 0 bases, the J end by 5 bases, with 5 bases between. Germline V gene lookup returns CDR1 SGDLS and CDR2 YYNGEE. This CDR3 spans 13 amino acids. DNA of the CDR3: TGTGCCAGCAGCGTAGTCCGTACCGGGGAGCTGTTTTTT. Amino acid sequence: CASSVVRTGELFF.

The chain combines TRBV30 with TRBJ2-1; D perhaps matches TRBD2 (7 bases). Trimming removed 5 bases from V and 3 bases from J, with 14 bases in between. The CDR3 is made up of 14 amino acids. The germline V gene has CDR1 GTSNPN and CDR2 SVGIG (reference sequence). The chain's CDR3 is CAWCRGASYNEQFF. The CDR3 DNA is TGTGCCTGGTGCCGGGGGGCTAGCTACAATGAGCAGTTCTTC.

This clone occurred a few times. CDR3 protein: CASSDSERGRGEKLFF. The DNA for the CDR3 is TGTGCCAGCAGTGATTCCGAGCGGGGGCGCGGTGAAAAACTGTTTTTT. The chain links TRBV6-1 to TRBJ1-4, with D maybe TRBD1 (6 bases). The germline V gene has CDR1 MNHNS and CDR2 SASEGT. This CDR3 spans 16 amino acids. V lost 3 bases, J lost 7 bases, and 18 bases lay in between.

This chain connects TRBV7-2 to TRBJ1-1; D unclear. V gave up 0 bases and J gave up 4 bases, with 12 bases separating them. From germline, CDR1 is SGHTA and CDR2 FQGNSA. The CDR3 consists of 15 residues. The CDR3 DNA sequence: TGTGCCAGCAGCTTAGCGTGGGAGGGAAGCACTGAAGCTTTCTTT. This translates into CASSLAWEGSTEAFF. Full variable domain (rest looked up from reference TRBV7-2 and TRBJ1-1): GAGVSQSPSNKVTEKGKDVELRCDPISGHTALYWYRQSLGQGLEFLIYFQGNSAPDKSGLPSDRFSAERTGGSVSTLTIQRTQQEDSAVYLCASSLAWEGSTEAFFGQGTRLTVV.

The CDR3 coding sequence is TGCGCCAGCAGCCCCTCCGGGGGGCGAGGTGAAGCTTTCTTT. It translates to CASSPSGGRGEAFF. V usage is TRBV5-1 and J usage is TRBJ1-1, with D perhaps matching TRBD1 (6 bases). With 4 bases removed from V and 7 bases from J, the gap between germline ends came to 17 bases. The germline CDR1 and CDR2 sequences are SGHRS and YFSETQ. This CDR3 is built from 14 residues.

The genes are TRBV5-1 and TRBJ2-7; weak D call: TRBD2 (6 bases). This CDR3 is 16 amino acids long. Trimming removed 0 bases at V and 4 bases at J, with 17 bases between. Germline CDR1 and CDR2: SGHRS and YFSETQ. CDR3 coding DNA: TGCGCCAGCAGCTTGGGGGCCCGAGGGGCGGGATACGAGCAGTACTTC. This codes for CASSLGARGAGYEQYF.

The V gene is TRBV5-1, the J gene TRBJ1-2; D might be TRBD1 (6 bases). Between the trimmed V and J ends, which lost 0 bases and 5 bases, there was a span of 14 bases. CDR1 is SGHRS and CDR2 is YFSETQ in the germline V gene. CDR3 length equals 15 residues. The CDR3 here is CASSLEVSQGYGYTF. CDR3 DNA: TGCGCCAGCAGCTTGGAGGTTTCGCAGGGGTATGGCTACACCTTC.

The V and J genes are TRBV10-3 and TRBJ2-5; weak D call: TRBD2 (6 bases). The J call is doubtful: the DNA matches TRBJ2-7 better. This CDR3 comprises 13 residues. In germline, CDR1 is ENHRY, CDR2 SYGVKD. This CDR3 reads CAISDRGFNEQYF. Written as DNA, the CDR3 is TGTGCCATCAGTGATCGGGGGTTCAACGAGCAGTACTTC.

This chain joins TRBV6-5 and TRBJ2-2; 7 positions agree with TRBD2. Germline values: CDR1 MNHEY, CDR2 SVGAGI. This CDR3 is built from 16 residues. Trimming at V came to 2 bases and at J to 5 bases, leaving 8 bases not matched to a gene. The CDR3 DNA reads TGTGCCAGCAGTTACGTTCGAGGGAGGGTAACCGGGGAGCTGTTTTTT. Its translation is CASSYVRGRVTGELFF.

CDR3 sequence: CASSAPDRVGEKLFF. Written as DNA, the CDR3 is TGTGCCAGCAGCGCCCCGGACAGGGTGGGCGAAAAACTGTTTTTT. The J gene is TRBJ1-4, the V gene TRBV9; 8 nucleotides line up with TRBD1. Trimming at V came to 3 bases and at J to 8 bases, leaving 9 bases not matched to a gene. The CDR3 has 15 amino acids. The germline gives CDR1 SGDLS, CDR2 YYNGEE.

V usage is TRBV5-1 and J usage is TRBJ2-3; 13 bases are a match to TRBD2. V shed 3 bases, J shed 0 bases, and the junction held 7 bases outside the gene matches. The CDR3 is made up of 18 amino acids. Germline CDR1 is SGHRS and CDR2 is YFSETQ. Here the CDR3 DNA reads TGCGCCAGCAGCTGGGGACTAGCGGGATTTGCTAGCACAGATACGCAGTATTTT. Its protein product is CASSWGLAGFASTDTQYF.

The chain couples TRBV11-3 to TRBJ2-7, with D maybe TRBD1 (6 bases). In germline, CDR1 is SGHNT, CDR2 YENEEA. The CDR3 is made up of 14 amino acids. The V end was cut by 5 bases, the J end by 3 bases, with 14 bases between. CDR3 DNA: TGTGCCAGCAGCCATACAGGGAGTTTCTACGAGCAGTACTTC. Its protein product is CASSHTGSFYEQYF.

This clone came up once. The chain joins TRBV5-4 to TRBJ1-4, with no clear D. CDR3 length: 16 amino acids. Trimming removed 2 bases at V and 0 bases at J, with 11 bases between. The germline CDR1 and CDR2 sequences are SGHNT and YYREEE (reference sequence). The CDR3 loop reads CASSLYYGATNEKLFF. CDR3 bases: TGTGCCAGCAGCTTATATTACGGAGCAACTAATGAAAAACTGTTTTTT.

This clone was found once. The CDR3 nucleotides are TGTGCCAGCTCGGACAGGCCGAATCAGCCCCAGCATTTT. Translating gives CASSDRPNQPQHF. This chain uses TRBV6-5 with TRBJ1-5; 7 bases are a match to TRBD1. The CDR3 loop spans 13 amino acids. V lost 8 bases and J lost 4; bases outside the gene matches: 5. The germline V gene encodes CDR1 MNHEY and CDR2 SVGAGI.

This clone was detected only a few times. The genes are TRBV2 and TRBJ1-3, with TRBD1 identical over 9 bases. Germline trimming cut 6 bases from V and 3 bases from J; bases unmatched to any gene: 3. Germline assignment: CDR1 SNHLY and CDR2 FYNNEI. This CDR3 spans 14 amino acids. DNA for the CDR3: TGTGCCAGCAGGGGGACAGGGAGTGGAAACACCATATATTTT. Its translation: CASRGTGSGNTIYF.

This chain connects TRBV7-6 to TRBJ2-7; 11 nucleotides agree with TRBD2. V shed 5 bases and J 5 bases; nucleotides not matched to a gene: 11. Germline lookup yields CDR1 SGHVS and CDR2 FNYEAQ. This CDR3 contains 16 residues. This CDR3 is CASSLLGTSGYNEQYF. As DNA, the CDR3 is TGTGCCAGCAGCCTTTTAGGGACTAGCGGATATAACGAGCAGTACTTC.

This chain uses TRBV15 with TRBJ2-5; 14 bases line up with TRBD2. The CDR3 has 20 amino acids. The V segment lost 1 base and the J segment 2 bases; nucleotides outside the gene matches: 12. CDR1 is LNHNV, CDR2 YYDKDF, per germline (reference sequence). The CDR3, as DNA: TGTGCCACCAGCAGAGGACCCGGGACTAGCGGGGGACGTCCTCAAGAGACCCAGTACTTC. Translated, it gives CATSRGPGTSGGRPQETQYF.

The chain links TRBV10-3 to TRBJ2-1; a possible D gene is TRBD2 (6 bases). This CDR3 contains 15 residues. Germline-derived CDR1 and CDR2 are ENHRY and SYGVKD. Trimming removed 5 bases at V and 8 bases at J, with 19 bases between. CDR3 coding DNA: TGTGCCATCAGTTCAGCGGGCGGGCTAGCTGATGAGCAGTTCTTC. This gives the protein CAISSAGGLADEQFF.

The V and J genes are TRBV5-4 and TRBJ2-7, with D perhaps matching TRBD2 (5 bases). V lost 4 bases to trimming and J lost 3 bases, with 14 bases between them. This CDR3 has 14 residues. CDR1 and CDR2 from the germline V gene are SGHNT and YYREEE (reference sequence). In DNA form, the CDR3 reads TGTGCCAGCAGCGCAGGACTTGAGGTCTACGAGCAGTACTTC. It codes for CASSAGLEVYEQYF. The entire variable domain, with the rest obtained from reference TRBV5-4 and TRBJ2-7, is as follows: ETGVTQSPTHLIKTRGQQVTLRCSSQSGHNTVSWYQQALGQGPQFIFQYYREEENGRGNFPPRFSGLQFPNYSSELNVNALELDDSALYLCASSAGLEVYEQYFGPGTRLTVT.

The rearrangement joins TRBV6-5 to TRBJ1-5; no definite D call. Germline V gene data show CDR1 as MNHEY and CDR2 as SVGAGI. CDR3 length equals 13 residues. V lost 0 bases and J 5 bases, leaving 5 bases between the germline ends. The CDR3 sequence is CASSYSEHQPQHF. The CDR3 DNA reads as TGTGCCAGCAGTTACTCGGAGCATCAGCCCCAGCATTTT.